This entry lists 12 T cell receptor beta chains sequenced from one sample in a study of early stage breast cancer tumors. The repertoire was sequenced with immunoSEQ multiplex PCR; TCRdb's copy has only in-frame clones and lacks some. The table lists about 11,000 clones, about two thirds of them singletons, with more than 20% in the top ten. Sequenced input: breast tumor tissue. These receptors originate from a person between 35 and 49 years old with breast cancer.

The genes are TRBV5-1 and TRBJ2-7; no firm D call. CDR3 length equals 15 residues. The ends were cut back, 4 bases at V and 8 bases at J, with 22 bases in the middle. From germline, CDR1 is SGHRS and CDR2 YFSETQ. CDR3 sequence reads: CASSLGGPPDGKQYF. DNA of the CDR3: TGCGCCAGCAGCCTAGGCGGCCCCCCCGATGGGAAGCAGTACTTC.

The chain couples TRBV19 to TRBJ2-7, with D tentatively TRBD1 or TRBD2 (5 bases each). The V and J ends lost 1 base and 2 bases respectively, with 12 bases between them. Per the germline V gene, CDR1 is LNHDA and CDR2 is SQIVND (reference sequence). This CDR3 is built from 15 residues. The CDR3 protein is CASSIGGYGAYEQYF. The CDR3 DNA sequence: TGTGCCAGTAGTATAGGGGGGTACGGAGCCTACGAGCAGTACTTC.

The gene calls are TRBV5-4 and TRBJ2-7, with D hard to call. V was clipped by 4 bases and J by 0 bases, with 5 bases between them. The CDR3 runs to 12 residues. CDR1 and CDR2 from the germline V gene are SGHNT and YYREEE (reference sequence). CDR3 protein: CASSLNSYEQYF. CDR3 in DNA: TGTGCCAGCAGCCTTAACTCCTACGAGCAGTACTTC. Drawing the rest from reference TRBV5-4 and TRBJ2-7, the complete variable domain is ETGVTQSPTHLIKTRGQQVTLRCSSQSGHNTVSWYQQALGQGPQFIFQYYREEENGRGNFPPRFSGLQFPNYSSELNVNALELDDSALYLCASSLNSYEQYFGPGTRLTVT.

The rearrangement uses TRBV2 and TRBJ1-2; D gene ambiguous. Trimming took 7 bases from V and 4 from J, leaving 28 bases between them. The V gene's germline CDR1 is SNHLY and CDR2 FYNNEI. The CDR3 runs to 18 residues. CDR3 bases: TGTGCCAGCACGGGAGGGCCTTCCCAACTGTGGTCCCTCTATGGCTACACCTTC. This gives the protein CASTGGPSQLWSLYGYTF.

The gene calls are TRBV27 and TRBJ1-4; possible D gene TRBD1, 5 bases. CDR1 is MNHEY and CDR2 is SMNVEV in the germline V gene (reference sequence). Trimming left V 8 bases short and J 5 bases short, with 15 bases between. The CDR3 covers 14 residues. CDR3 sequence (DNA): TGTGCCAGCGGTTCCGGGGGGAAAAATGAAAAACTGTTTTTT. As protein: CASGSGGKNEKLFF.

The chain is built from TRBV7-9 and TRBJ2-3; TRBD2 matches at 10 bases. This CDR3 has 15 amino acids. From germline, CDR1 is SEHNR and CDR2 FQNEAQ (reference sequence). The trim removed 0 bases at V and 6 bases at J, leaving 3 bases unmatched. The CDR3 is CASSLARTSGDTQYF. The CDR3 nucleotides are TGTGCCAGCAGCTTAGCCCGGACTAGCGGCGATACGCAGTATTTT.

This clone turned up a few times. The chain uses TRBV29-1 and TRBJ1-2, with TRBD1 as a possible D gene (6 bases). Germline CDR1 SQVTM, CDR2 ANQGSEA. This CDR3 spans 14 amino acids. V was pared by 2 bases and J by 4 bases, with 14 bases between. CDR3 amino acids: CSVESQGLLYGYTF. The DNA of the CDR3 is TGCAGCGTTGAATCCCAGGGGCTCCTCTATGGCTACACCTTC.

Only one count was recorded for this clone. At one of its ends the junction is not consistent with the germline gene, which may arise from a read error. The J gene is TRBJ2-5, the V gene TRBV7-7, with 8 bases lining up with TRBD2. Germline V lookup: CDR1 SSHAT, CDR2 FNYEAQ (reference sequence). The CDR3 covers 15 residues. The CDR3 reads CASSTGGAVQETQYF. The CDR3, as DNA: TGTGCTAGCAGCACGGGGGGGGCGGTTCAAGAGACCCAGTACTTC.

This clone was detected a few times. J is TRBJ1-1 and V is TRBV28, with 10 bases aligning to TRBD1. Germline CDR1 MDHEN, CDR2 SYDVKM. V shed 10 bases, J shed 1 base, and the junction held 9 bases outside the gene matches. The CDR3 is made up of 15 amino acids. This CDR3 is CATRDRGRGNTEAFF. The CDR3 region has the DNA TGTGCCACCCGAGACAGGGGGCGGGGGAACACTGAAGCTTTCTTT. The full variable domain, with the rest looked up from reference TRBV28 and TRBJ1-1, is DVKVTQSSRYLVKRTGEKVFLECVQDMDHENMFWYRQDPGLGLRLIYFSYDVKMKEKGDIPEGYSVSREKKERFSLILESASTNQTSMYLCATRDRGRGNTEAFFGQGTRLTVV.

V and J are TRBV7-9 and TRBJ1-1, with D hard to call. Germline values: CDR1 SEHNR, CDR2 FQNEAQ (reference sequence). This CDR3 contains 13 residues. The V end was cut by 0 bases, the J end by 8 bases, with 10 bases between. The CDR3 DNA sequence: TGTGCCAGCAGCTTAGCTATGGGTTTCGAAGCTTTCTTT. Translation gives CASSLAMGFEAFF.

This clone was observed a single time. The genes are TRBV7-9 and TRBJ2-2; possibly TRBD2 for D (5 bases). The CDR3 is 15 amino acids. V was cut by 2 bases and J by 7 bases, with 14 bases left in between. Germline V CDR1 and CDR2: SEHNR, FQNEAQ (reference sequence). In nucleotides, the CDR3 is TGTGCCAGCAGCTTATGGAAGGGAGAGGACGGGGAGCTGTTTTTT. Translation: CASSLWKGEDGELFF. The entire variable domain, with the rest obtained from reference TRBV7-9 and TRBJ2-2, is as follows: DTGVSQNPRHKITKRGQNVTFRCDPISEHNRLYWYRQTLGQGPEFLTYFQNEAQLEKSRLLSDRFSAERPKGSFSTLEIQRTEQGDSAMYLCASSLWKGEDGELFFGEGSRLTVL.

The chain is built from TRBV10-1 and TRBJ2-7, with TRBD2 matching over 11 bases. Germline V lookup: CDR1 WNHNN, CDR2 SYGVQD (reference sequence). J lost 2 bases, V lost 6 bases, and 6 bases had no gene match. The CDR3 totals 15 residues. CDR3 coding DNA: TGCGCCAGCAGCCACGGGACTAGCGGTACCTACGAGCAGTACTTC. Translation gives CASSHGTSGTYEQYF.